The sequence of this T cell receptor beta chain was determined in a study of shared clonotypes between healthy human individuals. Terminally differentiated effector memory CD45RA+ cells were excluded from the naive CD8 cells, which were CD45RO-negative and positively selected for CCR7. Study-level points and caveats: Large depth notwithstanding, sorted-subset sequencing proved incomplete by rarefaction. Across a handful of donors, naive CD4 shared around 5.3%, naive CD8 under 4%, memory CD4 more than 2%, memory CD8 0.35% to 0.5%.

The data were produced by immunoSEQ multiplex PCR, yet TCRdb's version contains in-frame clones alone and is incomplete. There are over 2 million clones in the sample; about 95% occur only once, and approximately 1.2% lies in the top ten. In regard to this clone: As yet, its antigen is unknown.

Looked up from germline, CDR1 is MGHRA and CDR2 is YSYEKL. The CDR3 has 16 amino acids. The V and J ends lost 1 base and 5 bases, in that order; junction bases with no gene match: 9. V is TRBV4-1 and J is TRBJ1-2; TRBD1 matches at 8 bases. This receptor was taken from a man between 18 and 29 years old in good health. The sample was naive CD8+ T cells sorted from blood. DNA of the CDR3: TGCGCCAGCAGCCAAGCATTGGCAGGGGGCTTTTATGGCTACACCTTC. Amino acids: CASSQALAGGFYGYTF.